This T cell receptor (beta chain) was observed in a study of tumour-infiltrating T cells in Burkitt lymphoma. Study as a whole: Survival, overall and progression-free, tracked with productive clonality.

The method was immunoSEQ multiplex PCR; TCRdb's version includes in-frame clones alone and lacks a portion of them. The top ten clones hold roughly 3.2% of a sample with about 7,100 clones, 15% to 20% of them seen once. This clone qualifies as medium-sized. Sequenced sample: tumor tissue. The clonotype comes from a human donor with diffuse large B-cell lymphoma.

DNA for the CDR3: TGTGCCAGCAGCCCGATGACGGGGAACTATGGCTACACCTTC. Encoded protein: CASSPMTGNYGYTF. The chain is built from TRBV9 and TRBJ1-2; no clear D gene. Trimming removed 4 bases from V and 2 bases from J, with 12 bases in between. Germline CDR1 SGDLS, CDR2 YYNGEE. CDR3 length: 14 residues.